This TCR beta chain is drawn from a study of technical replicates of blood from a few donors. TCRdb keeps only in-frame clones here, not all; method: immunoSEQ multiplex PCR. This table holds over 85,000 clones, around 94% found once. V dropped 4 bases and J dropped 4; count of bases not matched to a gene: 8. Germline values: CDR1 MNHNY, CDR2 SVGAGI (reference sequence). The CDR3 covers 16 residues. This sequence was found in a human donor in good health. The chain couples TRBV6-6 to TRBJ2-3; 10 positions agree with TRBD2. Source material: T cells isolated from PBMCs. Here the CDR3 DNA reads TGTGCCAGCAGTTTGACCCAGCGGGGGGGCCCAGATACGCAGTATTTT. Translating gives CASSLTQRGGPDTQYF.